A few counts support the clone carrying this TCR beta chain. The target antigen is unknown. These data belong to a study of human T cells and chemical hapten exposure. The wider study: Affected patients, primarily female, had alopecia areata, totalis or universalis.

The sample's time point: pre-sensitization, week 0. Described treatment: therapeutic diphenylcyclopropenone sensitization with weekly scalp DPC. Blood, whole and unfractionated, served as the source for total RNA extraction. Whole-study results and caveats: DPC sensitization left the count of TCRs above 1 in 1000 unchanged.

TCRdb fed the RACE reads into MiXCR, producing one record per CDR3 protein. In the table there are almost 35,000 distinct CDR3 sequences, 10% of which are singletons. Per the germline V gene, CDR1 is MNHEY and CDR2 is SVGEGT. The CDR3 has 14 amino acids. V gave up 0 bases and J gave up 4 bases, with 9 bases separating them. This clonotype was obtained from a man between 50 and 59 years old with alopecia areata. Some clones in this sample may be carry-over from other donors' samples. The chain joins TRBV6-2 or TRBV6-3 to TRBJ1-1, with D possibly matching TRBD1 (6 bases). The source material was whole blood, sampled in connection with sensitization to the hapten diphenylcyclopropenone (DPC). The CDR3 sequence is CASSYSRGSTEAFF. In DNA form, the CDR3 reads TGTGCCAGCAGTTACTCCAGGGGTTCCACTGAAGCTTTCTTT.